The 23 T cell receptor beta chains below come from one sample, sequenced in a study of blood T cell repertoires in COVID-19. Clones were read by immunoSEQ multiplex PCR, and TCRdb kept only the in-frame ones, dropping some. The table records approximately 260,000 clones, 65% to 85% of them present only once. The sample was PBMCs or T cells enriched from blood (not recorded which). The source of these receptors is a man aged 45-60 years who had recovered from COVID-19.

This chain joins TRBV5-1 and TRBJ1-3, with D tentatively TRBD1 (6 bases). Germline V gene sequence: CDR1 SGHRS, CDR2 YFSETQ. CDR3 length: 16 amino acids. Deletions cut 4 bases from V and 3 bases from J, with 17 bases between. CDR3 nucleotide sequence: TGCGCCAGCAGCCAGCAGGCGGACAGTTATGGAAACACCATATATTTT. Its translation: CASSQQADSYGNTIYF. Complete variable domain (other parts from reference TRBV5-1 and TRBJ1-3): KAGVTQTPRYLIKTRGQQVTLSCSPISGHRSVSWYQQTPGQGLQFLFEYFSETQRNKGNFPGRFSGRQFSNSRSEMNVSTLELGDSALYLCASSQQADSYGNTIYFGEGSWLTVV.

The gene calls are TRBV5-8 and TRBJ1-1; 9 bases agree with TRBD1. CDR1 is SGHTS and CDR2 is YDEGEE in the germline V gene. V shed 5 bases and J 3 bases; nucleotides not matched to a gene: 8. The CDR3 extends over 15 amino acids. CDR3 bases: TGTGCCAGCAGAAAAACCGGGACAGGGCACACTGAAGCTTTCTTT. Translation gives CASRKTGTGHTEAFF. Full variable domain (rest looked up from reference TRBV5-8 and TRBJ1-1): EAGVTQSPTHLIKTRGQQATLRCSPISGHTSVYWYQQALGLGLQFLLWYDEGEERNRGNFPPRFSGRQFPNYSSELNVNALELEDSALYLCASRKTGTGHTEAFFGQGTRLTVV.

This clone is a singleton in its sample. The chain links TRBV5-4 to TRBJ1-4; TRBD1 might be the D (5 bases). V was trimmed by 0 bases and J by 8 bases, leaving 11 bases between them. The length of the CDR3 is 14 residues. Germline loops: CDR1 SGHNT, CDR2 YYREEE (reference sequence). The CDR3 DNA follows: TGTGCCAGCAGCTTGGCAGGGAGGAACGAAAAACTGTTTTTT. This gives the protein CASSLAGRNEKLFF.

This clone was recorded many times. V and J are TRBV9 and TRBJ2-3; 8 bases are shared with TRBD2. This CDR3 contains 17 residues. Germline V gene sequence: CDR1 SGDLS, CDR2 YYNGEE. V was clipped by 1 base and J by 3 bases; unmatched bases: 10. In nucleotides, the CDR3 is TGTGCCAGCAGCGTACGGGCCGAGGCGGGGGGTACAGATACGCAGTATTTT. It yields the protein CASSVRAEAGGTDTQYF.

A few counts support this clone. The V and J genes are TRBV18 and TRBJ1-5; D gene unclear. The V gene's germline CDR1 is KGHSH and CDR2 LQKENI. The V end was cut by 4 bases, the J end by 3 bases, with 13 bases between. This CDR3 has 15 residues. As DNA, the CDR3 is TGTGCCAGCTCACAGATATCGGGAAACAATCAGCCCCAGCATTTT. It yields the protein CASSQISGNNQPQHF.

This chain connects TRBV9 to TRBJ2-1; tentative D call: TRBD1 (6 bases). Germline CDR1 SGDLS, CDR2 YYNGEE. V dropped 4 bases and J dropped 5 bases, with 13 bases sitting between them. This CDR3 has 14 amino acids. This chain's CDR3 is CASSLRTADNEQFF. In DNA form, the CDR3 reads TGTGCCAGCAGCTTGAGGACAGCCGACAATGAGCAGTTCTTC. Complete variable domain (other parts from reference TRBV9 and TRBJ2-1): DSGVTQTPKHLITATGQRVTLRCSPRSGDLSVYWYQQSLDQGLQFLIQYYNGEERAKGNILERFSAQQFPDLHSELNLSSLELGDSALYFCASSLRTADNEQFFGPGTRLTVL.

The rearrangement joins TRBV7-9 to TRBJ2-5; D uncertain. This CDR3 is built from 16 residues. Trimming removed 1 base from V and 2 bases from J, with 14 bases in between. Germline CDR1 and CDR2: SEHNR and FQNEAQ (reference sequence). CDR3 region: CASSLVVGRQQETQYF. For the CDR3, the DNA is TGTGCCAGCAGCTTAGTTGTTGGCAGGCAACAAGAGACCCAGTACTTC.

V usage is TRBV28 and J usage is TRBJ2-5, with 7 bases fitting TRBD1. Germline V gene sequence: CDR1 MDHEN, CDR2 SYDVKM. Trimming took 10 bases from V and 0 from J; bases not matched to a gene: 11. This CDR3 has 15 residues. This chain's CDR3 is CATKTQGQDQETQYF. In nucleotides, the CDR3 is TGTGCCACCAAGACGCAAGGACAGGACCAAGAGACCCAGTACTTC.

This rearrangement joins TRBV7-2 to TRBJ2-7; the D gene is possibly TRBD1 (6 bases). CDR3 size: 16 residues. V lost 4 bases and J lost 3, with 19 bases in between. CDR1 is SGHTA and CDR2 is FQGNSA in the germline V gene. CDR3 in amino acids: CASSSRGTPSYYEQYF. The CDR3 region has the DNA TGTGCCAGCAGCTCGAGAGGGACACCCTCTTACTACGAGCAGTACTTC.

The chain combines TRBV5-5 with TRBJ2-7; 9 bases map to TRBD1. The CDR3 consists of 16 residues. V was clipped by 3 bases and J by 0 bases; unmatched bases: 7. CDR1 and CDR2 from the germline V gene are SGHKS and YYEKEE (reference sequence). CDR3 nucleotides: TGTGCCAGCAGCTGGTCTGGACAGGGGAGCTCCTACGAGCAGTACTTC. This translates into CASSWSGQGSSYEQYF. Variable domain in full (rest from reference TRBV5-5 and TRBJ2-7): DAGVTQSPTHLIKTRGQQVTLRCSPISGHKSVSWYQQVLGQGPQFIFQYYEKEERGRGNFPDRFSARQFPNYSSELNVNALLLGDSALYLCASSWSGQGSSYEQYFGPGTRLTVT.

This chain uses TRBV5-1 with TRBJ1-2; TRBD1 matches at 7 bases. V shed 0 bases, J shed 12 bases, and the junction held 11 bases outside the gene matches. This CDR3 comprises 14 residues. Germline V gene sequence: CDR1 SGHRS, CDR2 YFSETQ. CDR3 sequence reads: CASSLALETGLDTF. In DNA, the CDR3 is TGCGCCAGCAGCTTGGCCCTTGAGACAGGGTTGGACACCTTC.

The chain carries TRBV7-9 and TRBJ2-3, with 7 bases fitting TRBD1. Per germline, CDR1 SEHNR and CDR2 FQNEAQ (reference sequence). Unmatched junction bases numbered 6, after V lost 1 base and J lost 2 bases. CDR3 size: 16 residues. The chain's CDR3 is CASSLDLGQTTDTQYF. The CDR3 DNA is TGTGCCAGCAGCTTAGATTTGGGACAGACCACAGATACGCAGTATTTT.

This clone was found a few times. V and J are TRBV4-3 and TRBJ1-2, with TRBD1 identical over 8 bases. The J segment lost 5 bases and the V segment lost 3 bases, leaving 8 bases of the junction unmatched. Germline lookup yields CDR1 LGHNA and CDR2 YSLEER. This CDR3 is 15 amino acids long. CDR3 in amino acids: CASSQGQELPYGYTF. In DNA form, the CDR3 reads TGCGCCAGCAGCCAGGGACAGGAGCTGCCGTATGGCTACACCTTC.

V usage is TRBV9 and J usage is TRBJ1-1; perhaps TRBD1 as D (5 bases). This CDR3 has 11 residues. The V end lost 9 bases, the J end lost 3 bases, and 9 bases lay between the germline ends. Looked up from germline, CDR1 is SGDLS and CDR2 is YYNGEE. This CDR3 reads CATWGDTEAFF. Here the CDR3 DNA reads TGTGCCACCTGGGGGGACACTGAAGCTTTCTTT.

The sample holds one count of this clone. This chain joins TRBV5-1 and TRBJ1-4, with 8 bases aligning to TRBD1. J was trimmed by 5 bases and V by 5 bases; bases with no gene match: 5. The CDR3 contains 14 residues. From germline, CDR1 is SGHRS and CDR2 YFSETQ. The CDR3 nucleotides are TGCGCCAGCAGGGTCCCAGGGGGCAATGAAAAACTGTTTTTT. Its protein is CASRVPGGNEKLFF.

V is TRBV5-1 and J is TRBJ2-7, with TRBD1 matching over 8 bases. V was clipped by 0 bases and J by 5 bases; unmatched bases: 7. Germline-derived CDR1 and CDR2 are SGHRS and YFSETQ. The CDR3 spans 15 residues. This CDR3 is CASSLADRVGDEQYF. As DNA, the CDR3 is TGCGCCAGCAGCTTGGCGGACAGGGTAGGAGACGAGCAGTACTTC.

CDR3 residues: CASSLITNTDTQYF. The CDR3 DNA follows: TGTGCCAGCAGCCTCATAACAAACACAGATACGCAGTATTTT. This chain links TRBV14 with TRBJ2-3; D call uncertain. CDR1 is SGHDN and CDR2 is FVKESK in the germline V gene. The CDR3 has 14 residues. V was pared by 4 bases and J by 2 bases, with 10 bases between.

The V gene is TRBV6-1, the J gene TRBJ1-3, with D unclear. This CDR3 region has 16 residues. Trimming took off 2 bases at V and 2 bases at J, with 13 bases between the two ends. Germline V gene lookup returns CDR1 MNHNS and CDR2 SASEGT. The CDR3, as DNA: TGTGCCAGCAGTGAATCCGTAATCCCTCCTGGAAACACCATATATTTT. The encoded protein is CASSESVIPPGNTIYF.

The chain joins TRBV27 to TRBJ1-2, with 7 bases lining up with TRBD1. Germline V gives CDR1 MNHEY, CDR2 SMNVEV (reference sequence). J lost 4 bases, V lost 3 bases, and 8 bases had no gene match. The CDR3 has 15 amino acids. Here the CDR3 DNA reads TGTGCCAGCAGTTTGAAACAGGGGTTTCTCTATGGCTACACCTTC. Protein: CASSLKQGFLYGYTF.

The chain uses TRBV27 and TRBJ2-7; D is unresolved. V was trimmed by 11 bases and J by 2 bases, leaving 10 bases between them. The CDR3 loop spans 11 amino acids. CDR1 and CDR2 from the germline V gene are MNHEY and SMNVEV (reference sequence). This CDR3 is CASGRPYEQYF. CDR3 nucleotides: TGTGCCTCAGGCAGGCCCTACGAGCAGTACTTC.

This rearrangement joins TRBV10-3 to TRBJ2-3, with a possible D match to TRBD1 (5 bases). This CDR3 comprises 15 residues. V lost 3 bases and J 2 bases, leaving 12 bases between the germline ends. Germline values: CDR1 ENHRY, CDR2 SYGVKD. CDR3 protein: CAISEGVALTDTQYF. The CDR3 nucleotides are TGTGCCATCAGTGAAGGGGTAGCTCTCACAGATACGCAGTATTTT.

The chain employs TRBV10-1 and TRBJ1-6, with 9 bases lining up with TRBD1. Germline V CDR1 and CDR2: WNHNN, SYGVQD (reference sequence). CDR3 length: 18 residues. The V gene end was trimmed by 6 bases and the J gene end by 7 bases; junction bases not matched to a gene: 16. In DNA, the CDR3 is TGCGCCAGCAGCCCTGGGGCCGGGACAGGGACCTTGAATTCACCCCTCCACTTT. Residues: CASSPGAGTGTLNSPLHF.

In its sample, this clone was seen once. The chain joins TRBV19 to TRBJ1-5; TRBD1 matches at 10 bases. CDR1 is LNHDA, CDR2 SQIVND, per germline (reference sequence). V trimming: 3 bases; J trimming: 6 bases; junction bases outside the gene matches: 8. This CDR3 region has 16 residues. The chain's CDR3 is CASSIRQGAQGQPQHF. The CDR3 nucleotides are TGTGCCAGTAGTATTCGACAGGGGGCGCAGGGTCAGCCCCAGCATTTT.